Each of the 19 T cell receptor beta chains below was sequenced from the same sample in a study of T-cell memory formation after mild COVID-19. TCRdb re-analysed the 5' RACE reads in MiXCR, keeping a single row per CDR3 protein. The sample carries around 250,000 distinct CDR3 sequences, roughly 10% recorded once. The sequenced material came from PBMCs or a T cell subset sorted from them (not recorded which). The source of these receptors is a man in his late teens or twenties who had mild COVID-19 (a few samples of this study predate the infection). Cell type and time point are not known.

The chain couples TRBV7-3 to TRBJ2-3, with TRBD2 matching over 12 bases. J was trimmed by 3 bases and V by 4 bases; bases with no gene match: 8. In germline, CDR1 is SGHTA, CDR2 FQGTGA. The CDR3 covers 17 residues. In DNA form, the CDR3 reads TGTGCCAGCAGCTCATCCCGTACTAGCGGGGGGACAGATACGCAGTATTTT. Encoded protein: CASSSSRTSGGTDTQYF.

The table lists this clonotype with a few counts. J is TRBJ1-1 and V is TRBV6-2 or TRBV6-3; TRBD1 might be the D (6 bases). Trimming shortened V by 10 bases and J by 0 bases, and 12 bases separated the two germline ends. The CDR3 spans 13 residues. Germline V lookup: CDR1 MNHEY, CDR2 SVGEGT. In nucleotides, the CDR3 is TGTGCCACCATCCAGGGGCTGAACACTGAAGCTTTCTTT. Residues: CATIQGLNTEAFF.

J is TRBJ2-6 and V is TRBV15; D might be TRBD2 (6 bases). V was pared by 9 bases and J by 0 bases, with 9 bases between. This CDR3 has 14 amino acids. Per the germline V gene, CDR1 is LNHNV and CDR2 is YYDKDF (reference sequence). CDR3 sequence (DNA): TGTGCCACTAGGACTATCTCTGGGGCCAACGTCCTGACTTTC. Its protein is CATRTISGANVLTF. The variable domain in full, with the rest retrieved from reference TRBV15 and TRBJ2-6, is DAMVIQNPRYQVTQFGKPVTLSCSQTLNHNVMYWYQQKSSQAPKLLFHYYDKDFNNEADTPDNFQSRRPNTSFCFLDIRSPGLGDTAMYLCATRTISGANVLTFGAGSRLTVL.

V usage is TRBV7-9 and J usage is TRBJ2-2; D unclear. V was shortened by 5 bases and J by 6 bases, with 16 bases between the two germline ends. Germline values: CDR1 SEHNR, CDR2 FQNEAQ (reference sequence). The CDR3 covers 15 residues. In nucleotides, the CDR3 is TGTGCCAGCAGCCCCCCCCCGTGGACGGCCGGGGAGCTGTTTTTT. Its protein is CASSPPPWTAGELFF.

This clonotype was seen ten or more times. The CDR3 region has the DNA TGCAGCGTTGCGACTAGCGGGGGGGCCCAAGAGACCCAGTACTTC. It codes for CSVATSGGAQETQYF. This sequence joins TRBV29-1 and TRBJ2-5; 14 bases map to TRBD2. Germline values: CDR1 SQVTM, CDR2 ANQGSEA. This CDR3 region has 15 residues. The V and J ends lost 4 bases and 1 base, in that order; junction bases with no gene match: 2.

The table lists this clonotype with a few counts. The chain is built from TRBV4-1 and TRBJ2-3; no reliable D call. The CDR3 contains 16 residues. Germline CDR1 MGHRA, CDR2 YSYEKL. V gave up 0 bases and J gave up 0 bases, with 10 bases separating them. Here the CDR3 reads CASSQEGFPSTDTQYF. CDR3 nucleotide sequence: TGCGCCAGCAGCCAAGAGGGGTTCCCTAGCACAGATACGCAGTATTTT.

This clonotype was seen a handful of times. The chain employs TRBV6-6 and TRBJ1-1; 8 bases are shared with TRBD1. This CDR3 comprises 15 residues. Trimming removed 6 bases from V and 2 bases from J; junction bases left unmatched: 8. Germline V gene sequence: CDR1 MNHNY, CDR2 SVGAGI (reference sequence). The CDR3 sequence is CASSRGQGFNTEAFF. CDR3 DNA: TGTGCCAGCAGCCGTGGACAGGGATTTAACACTGAAGCTTTCTTT.

This clonotype was picked up many times. CDR3 protein: CASSLSGGTGEGYTF. CDR3 in DNA: TGTGCCAGCAGCTTAAGCGGGGGGACAGGGGAAGGCTACACCTTC. The chain joins TRBV7-2 to TRBJ1-2; 10 positions match TRBD1. Germline CDR1 and CDR2: SGHTA and FQGNSA. V lost 2 bases to trimming and J lost 8 bases; unmatched junction nucleotides: 8. This CDR3 has 15 residues.

The sample holds many counts of this clonotype. The V and J genes are TRBV5-1 and TRBJ1-3; D is ambiguous. This CDR3 region has 14 residues. Germline assignment: CDR1 SGHRS and CDR2 YFSETQ. The V gene lost 0 bases and the J gene lost 6 bases, with 10 bases spanning the gap. CDR3 DNA: TGCGCCAGCAGCTTGGAAGGTTCGGCAAACACCATATATTTT. Its protein is CASSLEGSANTIYF.

This clonotype was detected many times. J is TRBJ2-1 and V is TRBV20-1; D is ambiguous. CDR1 and CDR2 from the germline V gene are DFQATT and SNEGSKA (reference sequence). The V and J ends lost 5 bases and 5 bases respectively, with 10 bases between them. The CDR3 consists of 12 residues. This chain's CDR3 is CSAWLRNNEQFF. DNA for the CDR3: TGCAGTGCTTGGCTGAGGAACAATGAGCAGTTCTTC.

The chain has TRBV5-5 and TRBJ2-1; TRBD2 aligns across 7 bases. V trimming: 2 bases; J trimming: 2 bases; junction bases outside the gene matches: 4. Germline values: CDR1 SGHKS, CDR2 YYEKEE (reference sequence). CDR3 length: 15 amino acids. CDR3 sequence: CASSFYGGTYNEQFF. The CDR3 nucleotides are TGTGCCAGCAGCTTCTACGGGGGGACCTACAATGAGCAGTTCTTC.

The chain employs TRBV12-3 or TRBV12-4 and TRBJ2-5; 10 positions agree with TRBD2. V trimming: 5 bases; J trimming: 5 bases; junction bases outside the gene matches: 8. This CDR3 spans 15 amino acids. The CDR3: CASSRFGAGGETQYF. The DNA of the CDR3 is TGTGCCAGCAGTCGTTTCGGAGCGGGAGGGGAGACCCAGTACTTC.

This clonotype appeared a single time. J is TRBJ1-6 and V is TRBV20-1; no clear D. This CDR3 spans 16 amino acids. Looked up from germline, CDR1 is DFQATT and CDR2 is SNEGSKA (reference sequence). Trimming took 0 bases from V and 0 from J, leaving 9 bases between them. This CDR3 reads CSARDVGSSYNSPLHF. For the CDR3, the DNA is TGCAGTGCTAGAGATGTGGGGAGCTCCTATAATTCACCCCTCCACTTT.

This clonotype was counted a few times. The chain recombines TRBV6-6 with TRBJ2-4; D is possibly TRBD1 (6 bases). Germline lookup yields CDR1 MNHNY and CDR2 SVGAGI (reference sequence). V lost 2 bases and J lost 3, with 14 bases in between. This CDR3 is 16 amino acids long. Here the CDR3 DNA reads TGTGCCAGCAGTTACGGCCAGGTACAGGGCAAAAACATTCAGTACTTC. Translated: CASSYGQVQGKNIQYF.

The V and J genes are TRBV5-1 and TRBJ1-1; TRBD1 is a possible D gene (6 bases). The CDR3 totals 15 residues. CDR1 SGHRS and CDR2 YFSETQ come from the germline V gene. Trimming shortened V by 0 bases and J by 3 bases, and 12 bases separated the two germline ends. The DNA of the CDR3 is TGCGCCAGCAGCTTGGCAACCAACAGGGACACTGAAGCTTTCTTT. Protein: CASSLATNRDTEAFF.

This clonotype was detected a few times. The chain has TRBV6-5 and TRBJ2-2; no firm D call. The CDR3 totals 14 residues. The germline V gene encodes CDR1 MNHEY and CDR2 SVGAGI. The V and J ends lost 2 bases and 0 bases respectively, with 4 bases between them. The CDR3 loop reads CASSYASNTGELFF. The CDR3 DNA sequence: TGTGCCAGCAGTTACGCCTCGAACACCGGGGAGCTGTTTTTT.

V and J are TRBV7-9 and TRBJ2-7; no clear D. The CDR3 contains 13 residues. The germline V gene has CDR1 SEHNR and CDR2 FQNEAQ (reference sequence). CDR3 nucleotides: TGTGCCAGCAGCTTAGCCGCCAGCATCCCTACTAACGTC. Translating gives CASSLAASIPTNV.

This chain links TRBV10-1 with TRBJ2-2; D call uncertain. Germline V gene lookup returns CDR1 WNHNN and CDR2 SYGVQD (reference sequence). V was trimmed by 9 bases and J by 6 bases, leaving 2 bases between them. This CDR3 spans 9 amino acids. The CDR3 nucleotides are TGCGCCAGTCCCGGGGAGCTGTTTTTT. It translates to CASPGELFF.

The chain links TRBV5-1 to TRBJ2-7; 11 bases agree with TRBD2. This CDR3 has 15 amino acids. V was pared by 1 base and J by 4 bases, with 4 bases of the junction left unmatched. Germline-derived CDR1 and CDR2 are SGHRS and YFSETQ. The CDR3 DNA is TGCGCCAGCAGCTTGACTAGCGGGGGCCAGTACGAGCAGTACGTC. Translated, it gives CASSLTSGGQYEQYV.